This T cell receptor (beta chain) appears in the sequencing data of a study of long-term antiretroviral therapy in people with HIV. The assay, immunoSEQ v3.0, was run at survey level. A target of roughly 40,000-55,000 T-cell genomes per sample was set for sequencing. Here immunoSEQ multiplex PCR was the method, and the copy in TCRdb shows in-frame clones only, minus some. The data show about 10,000 clones, with 84% seen just once and 8% to 9.5% held by the top ten. Whole-study results and caveats: CDR3 length ranges were narrower in HIV repertoires than in controls. Neither ART adherence, viral resistance nor therapy changes were documented.

Details on this clone: Its antigen is currently unknown.

Germline V lookup: CDR1 SGHRS, CDR2 YFSETQ. Trimming at V came to 3 bases and at J to 6 bases, leaving 7 bases not matched to a gene. The CDR3 is made up of 14 amino acids. Material: unsorted PBMCs, obtained 0.3 years before starting antiretroviral therapy. The chain links TRBV5-1 to TRBJ2-7, with 9 bases fitting TRBD1. This TCR was recovered from a man aged 30 to 45 with HIV. DNA of the CDR3: TGCGCCAGCAGCTCCGGGGGGACAGGGACCGAGCAGTACTTC. It codes for CASSSGGTGTEQYF.